This T cell receptor beta chain was profiled in a study of technical replicates of blood from a handful of donors. TCRdb's copy holds only in-frame clones and misses some; the assay was immunoSEQ multiplex PCR. Among about 88,000 clones listed, around 92% were seen once. CDR3 size: 18 residues. The germline CDR1 and CDR2 sequences are MNHEY and SMNVEV (reference sequence). The junction had 11 bases not matched to a gene; V was cut back by 3 bases and J by 3 bases. The TCR originated in a human donor in good health. V usage is TRBV27 and J usage is TRBJ1-1; TRBD1 matches 12 bases. The sequenced sample consisted of T cells isolated from PBMCs. In DNA form, the CDR3 reads TGTGCCAGCAGTTTTCACCCCGGGACAGGGGGCAGCGACACTGAAGCTTTCTTT. This encodes CASSFHPGTGGSDTEAFF.